The sequence of this T cell receptor (beta chain) was determined in a study of PD-L1 blockade in urothelial cancer. About the research overall: As for prior chemotherapy regimens, patients had received 0 to 3.

The table came from immunoSEQ multiplex PCR; TCRdb's copy has only in-frame clones and leaves some out. The data hold around 47,000 clones, with almost 85% observed a single time. Germline V gene lookup returns CDR1 SNHLY and CDR2 FYNNEI. The germline V and J ends were trimmed by 2 bases and 4 bases, with 6 bases remaining between them. The CDR3 sequence is 13 residues long. The time point: peripheral blood 6 weeks after treatment start. The TCR comes from a man between 60 and 75 years old with urothelial cancer. The sequencing here drew on PBMCs, taken around atezolizumab (anti-PD-L1) treatment. The rearrangement joins TRBV2 to TRBJ1-5; weak D call: TRBD1 (5 bases). CDR3 amino acids: CASSERQNQPQHF. In DNA form, the CDR3 reads TGTGCCAGCAGTGAAAGACAGAATCAGCCCCAGCATTTT.